This TCR beta chain was identified in a study of CD8 T cells in Susac syndrome (dated by TCRdb to between 2018 and 2021). Concerning the study at large: Among the Susac syndrome patients who were sequenced, clinically active disease was present in more than five and clinical remission was observed in 8 or 9. At the time of blood withdrawal, Susac syndrome patients were either therapy-naive, taking corticosteroids (with some also receiving IVIg), or on IVIg alone. Whether CD8+ T cell activation and differentiation in Susac syndrome was antigen driven was tested using repertoire sequencing.

The germline V gene sets CDR1 to MNHEY and CDR2 to SVGEGT. From the cysteine up to the phenylalanine, the CDR3 has a length of 12 residues. The kept DNA is CDR3 alone, 36 bases in frame from the first base. Ends trimmed: V by 10 bases, J by 5 bases; bases unmatched to a gene: 7. RNA was extracted using the RNeasy kit, and roughly 0.45 to 1 microgram was reverse transcribed with random hexamers. TCR beta CDR3 regions were amplified with the immunoSEQ multiplex PCR assay covering 54 Vbeta and 13 Jbeta segments. To correct PCR amplification bias, a synthetic template baseline was used for both primer optimization and computational correction. The source study handled its data this way. Reads were annotated to V, D and J genes according to IMGT and were analyzed with immunoSEQ Analyzer, with only productive sequences retained. Clonality was computed as one minus Shannon entropy normalized by log2 of the number of productive unique sequences. For each patient and control, public and private clones were evaluated among the 100 most prevalent clones. Clones were defined as Susac-specific when absent from the healthy and MS cohorts, from over 950 published viral clones and from other ImmuneACCESS disease sequences. TCRdb itself trimmed the public reads at Q25 with fastp, ran MiXCR and retained productive beta chains. A single entry per CDR3 protein holds the most common genes and DNA from its merged rows. The V and J calls shown here were made by TCRdb, not taken from the authors' results. The sample profile shows around 130,000 distinct CDR3 sequences; under 96% of them were found once. Approximately 0.15% of the sample belongs to the ten largest clones.

As for this clonotype: Its specific antigen is unknown. No per-base quality is available; no much larger clone lies one base away.

High-throughput TCR beta sequencing profiled peripheral blood CD8+ and CD4+ T cells from healthy donors, Susac syndrome patients and multiple sclerosis patients. The Susac syndrome patients fulfilled recently defined diagnostic criteria for definite or probable disease. Bulk CD8+ and CD4+ T cells were purified by magnetic negative isolation, whereas CD8+ TEMRA cells were enriched by FACS. Blood was collected in EDTA tubes and processed within 24 hours, with PBMCs isolated through density gradient centrifugation. PBMCs intended for TCR sequencing were frozen in liquid nitrogen and were later thawed in a 37 degrees C water bath. The sorted or isolated CD4+, CD8+ and CD8+ TEMRA cells reached a purity of at least 90%. The full study reports these points: No clonal expansion was detected in the CD4+ T cell repertoire of Susac syndrome patients. The number of individuals in the TCR sequencing and HLA analysis was acknowledged as relatively small.

This chain is built from TRBV6-2 or TRBV6-3 and TRBJ2-5; 7 central nucleotides agree with TRBD1. This receptor was identified in a human donor with Susac syndrome. Sample: CD4+ T cells from PBMCs. The DNA reads as follows: TGTGCCATCCTAGGGGGCGAGGAGACCCAGTACTTC. Its translation is CAILGGEETQYF.